The 4 T cell receptor beta chains in this list originate from one sample, sequenced in a study of T cells in Graves' hyperthyroidism and ophthalmopathy (dated by TCRdb to the late 2010s). The library was obtained by multiplex PCR. The sequencer was an Illumina HiSeq 2000. The TCR beta CDR3 regions were amplified from the RNA transcripts. A first-round RT-PCR of the TCR CDR3 used the HTBI primer set with the Qiagen OneStep RT-PCR kit. The public reads were quality trimmed at Q25 with fastp and then assembled into clones with MiXCR by TCRdb, keeping productive beta chains. Here each entry gathers all rows of one CDR3 protein and keeps the most common genes and DNA. Recorded for this sample are around 200,000 distinct CDR3 sequences; about 17% of them occurred a single time. The ten top clones hold over 35% of the sample. The sample taken for sequencing was blood. All receptors derive from a man aged 35-49 years with Graves' hyperthyroidism.

This clonotype was seen ten or more times. V is TRBV20-1 and J is TRBJ2-3, with 8 bases lining up with TRBD1. CDR1 and CDR2 (germline): DFQATT, SNEGSKA (reference sequence). V dropped 3 bases and J dropped 2; count of bases not matched to a gene: 16. The CDR3 runs to 18 residues. CDR3 DNA: TGCAGTGCTAGGGGGTCCGCGCTACAGGGGGAATACACAGATACGCAGTATTTT. Protein: CSARGSALQGEYTDTQYF.

This rearrangement joins TRBV7-9 to TRBJ2-5, with 8 positions matching TRBD2. J lost 5 bases, V lost 5 bases, and 16 bases had no gene match. The CDR3 is 17 residues long. Germline V gene sequence: CDR1 SEHNR, CDR2 FQNEAQ (reference sequence). The CDR3 DNA is TGTGCCAGCAGCACCCGCCGGACTAGCAGGGGCCAGGAGACCCAGTACTTC. It yields the protein CASSTRRTSRGQETQYF.

This clonotype was counted at least ten times. The chain is built from TRBV6-1 and TRBJ1-1; no firm D call. The CDR3 sequence is 13 residues long. Germline loops: CDR1 MNHNS, CDR2 SASEGT. Trimming cost V 8 bases and J 5 bases, with 15 bases left between them. CDR3 sequence: CASALGRSTEAFF. The CDR3 region has the DNA TGTGCCAGCGCCCTGGGTCGGTCAACTGAAGCTTTCTTT.

This clonotype was seen repeatedly, ten times or more. The chain links TRBV7-2 to TRBJ1-2; D is unresolved. The germline V gene has CDR1 SGHTA and CDR2 FQGNSA. This CDR3 is 13 amino acids long. Trimming removed 2 bases at V and 5 bases at J, with 9 bases between. In DNA, the CDR3 is TGTGCCAGCAGCTTATCAGGTCAATATGGCTACACCTTC. It encodes CASSLSGQYGYTF.